This T cell receptor beta chain comes out of a study of blood T cells in healthy people across ages (dated by TCRdb to between 2014 and 2017). For the study in its entirety: In model experiments, roughly one uniquely barcoded TCR beta cDNA molecule per two T cells was captured by template switching. For two donors (one aged 18 to 30 and one aged 80 or older), the study analyzed two additional independent replicas of 1 million unique cDNA reads from the same blood draw. The donors were divided into four age groups: young (average roughly 15 years), middle-aged (approximately 42), aged (around 59) and long-lived (roughly 88). Age-related changes in TCR beta repertoire diversity were measured in the study by deep sequencing normalized with unique cDNA molecular identifiers. Donors of different ages were randomly distributed across sequencing lanes to avoid experimental bias. The full study reports these points: As age increased, observed TCR beta diversity per million T cells dropped in a roughly linear way, and a significant reduction was already evident by age roughly 36. Because donor CMV infection status was unknown, age-related changes in expanded clonotypes were potentially confounded. Compared with the aged group, the long-lived group had more naive CD4+ T cells, fewer expanded clones and increased TCR diversity, a pattern suggesting age selection. Estimates of total diversity from one million sequenced T cells were regarded as lower bounds and underestimates. Bulk unsorted PBMC profiling prevented conclusive comparison of naive and antigen-experienced compartments. Observed TCR beta diversity correlated strongly with the percentage of naive T cells measured by flow cytometry.

The CDR3 runs 14 residues from the cysteine to the phenylalanine. The only DNA kept is the CDR3, 42 bases in frame from the first base. Sequences DFQATT (CDR1) and SNEGSKA (CDR2) are obtained from the germline V gene (reference sequence). V is pruned by 5 bases and J by 7 bases, leaving 12 bases of the junction without a gene match. Systemically healthy Caucasian individuals from Russia, 35 to 50 in total and aged about 6 to 90 years, were included as donors. Each donor gave about 9.2 milliliters of peripheral blood, drawn into EDTA-treated Vacutainer tubes. Ficoll-Paque density-gradient centrifugation was used to isolate PBMCs, with at least 7 million per sample. Total RNA was extracted from PBMCs with Trizol reagent, with at least 6 micrograms obtained per sample. For every donor, an aliquot of PBMCs went through flow cytometry to measure the percentages of naive CD45RAhigh/CD27high T cells. The library came from 5' RACE. Sequencing took place on an Illumina HiSeq 2500. The second PCR ran for about 6 to 11 cycles and used a J-beta primer mix along with a sample-barcoded 5' primer. A template-switch 5' adaptor carrying 12 random nucleotides introduced a unique molecular identifier onto each TCR beta cDNA molecule. Each sample yielded at least 2.5 million CDR3-containing paired-end reads. First-strand cDNA synthesis was performed from all RNA using the Mint cDNA synthesis kit, with priming by a TRBC-specific oligonucleotide. All cDNA was treated with uracil-DNA glycosylase and then went through a first 18-cycle PCR with the universal primers M1SS and BC2_uni_R. Concerning the study's data processing: For normalization, 1 million high-quality reads, each with a distinct molecular identifier, were randomly selected from each sample. Instead of being binned into consensus sequences, reads with shared molecular identifiers were discarded. MiTCR, with a Q25 quality threshold and the strictest error-elimination algorithm, was used for CDR3 identification, clonotype clustering and error correction. A nonparametric unseen species model using Euler transformation provided a lower-bound estimate of total TCR beta diversity. TCRdb itself trimmed the public reads at Q25 with fastp, ran MiXCR and retained productive beta chains. All rows with the same CDR3 protein become a single entry with the most common DNA and genes. These V and J calls are TCRdb output, not the study's own analysis. The sample table shows 1.5 million to 2 million distinct CDR3 sequences, and over 25% are seen once. Roughly 8% of the sample is in the top ten clones.

This clonotype was seen a handful of times. The antigen it recognizes is unknown. No quality values exist for individual bases; no much larger clone is one base distant. This clonotype was obtained from a woman aged 30 to 39 in good health. Sequencing used blood. The chain couples TRBV20-1 to TRBJ2-7, with 9 bases matching TRBD2. The nucleotide sequence reads as follows: TGCAGTGCTTCTCGACTAGCGGCGCCGTGGGAGCAGTACTTC. Its translation is CSASRLAAPWEQYF.